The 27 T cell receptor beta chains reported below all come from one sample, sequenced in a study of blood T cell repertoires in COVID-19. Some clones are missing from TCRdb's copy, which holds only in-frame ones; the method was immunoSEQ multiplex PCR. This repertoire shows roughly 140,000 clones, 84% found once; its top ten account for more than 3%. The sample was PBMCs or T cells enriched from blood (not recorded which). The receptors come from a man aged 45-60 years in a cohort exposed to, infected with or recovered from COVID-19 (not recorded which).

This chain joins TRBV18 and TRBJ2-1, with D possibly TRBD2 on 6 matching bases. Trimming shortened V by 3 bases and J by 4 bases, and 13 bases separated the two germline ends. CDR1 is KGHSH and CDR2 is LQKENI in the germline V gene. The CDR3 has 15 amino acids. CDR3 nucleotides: TGTGCCAGCTCACCCCGGGGGAGAACATACAATGAGCAGTTCTTC. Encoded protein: CASSPRGRTYNEQFF.

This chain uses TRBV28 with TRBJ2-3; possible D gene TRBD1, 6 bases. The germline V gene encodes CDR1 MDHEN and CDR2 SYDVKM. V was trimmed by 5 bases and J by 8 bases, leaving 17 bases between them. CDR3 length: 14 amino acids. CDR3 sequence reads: CASSPGTNLGTQYF. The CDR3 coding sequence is TGTGCCAGCAGTCCCGGGACAAATCTGGGTACGCAGTATTTT.

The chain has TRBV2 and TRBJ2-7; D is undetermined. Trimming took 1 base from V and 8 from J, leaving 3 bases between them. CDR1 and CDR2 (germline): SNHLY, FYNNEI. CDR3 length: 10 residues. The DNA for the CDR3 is TGTGCCAGCAGTGAAGGGCAGCAGTACTTC. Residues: CASSEGQQYF.

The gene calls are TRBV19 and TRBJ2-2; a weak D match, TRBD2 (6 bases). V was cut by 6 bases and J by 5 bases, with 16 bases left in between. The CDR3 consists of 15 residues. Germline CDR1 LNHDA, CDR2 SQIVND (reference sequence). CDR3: CASSPKAGVTGELFF. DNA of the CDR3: TGTGCCAGTAGCCCAAAAGCGGGTGTTACCGGGGAGCTGTTTTTT.

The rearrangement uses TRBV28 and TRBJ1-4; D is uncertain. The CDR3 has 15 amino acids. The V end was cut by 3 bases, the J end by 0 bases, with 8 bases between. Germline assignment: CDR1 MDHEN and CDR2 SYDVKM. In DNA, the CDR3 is TGTGCCAGCAGTTTGTCGGCGGCAACTAATGAAAAACTGTTTTTT. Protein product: CASSLSAATNEKLFF.

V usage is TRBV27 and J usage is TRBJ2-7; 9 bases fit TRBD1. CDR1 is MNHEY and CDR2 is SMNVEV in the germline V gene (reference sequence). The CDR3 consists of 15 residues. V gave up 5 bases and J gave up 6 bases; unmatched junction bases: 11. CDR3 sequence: CASSISGQGGPEQYF. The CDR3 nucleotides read TGTGCCAGCAGTATCTCGGGACAGGGAGGACCCGAGCAGTACTTC.

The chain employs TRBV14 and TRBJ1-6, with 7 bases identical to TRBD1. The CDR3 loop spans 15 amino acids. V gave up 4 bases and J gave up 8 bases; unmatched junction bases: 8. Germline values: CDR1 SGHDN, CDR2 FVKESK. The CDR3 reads CASSRGTEKDSPLHF. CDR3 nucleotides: TGTGCCAGCAGCCGAGGGACAGAGAAAGATTCACCCCTCCACTTT. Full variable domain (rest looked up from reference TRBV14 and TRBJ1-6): EAGVTQFPSHSVIEKGQTVTLRCDPISGHDNLYWYRRVMGKEIKFLLHFVKESKQDESGMPNNRFLAERTGGTYSTLKVQPAELEDSGVYFCASSRGTEKDSPLHFGNGTRLTVT.

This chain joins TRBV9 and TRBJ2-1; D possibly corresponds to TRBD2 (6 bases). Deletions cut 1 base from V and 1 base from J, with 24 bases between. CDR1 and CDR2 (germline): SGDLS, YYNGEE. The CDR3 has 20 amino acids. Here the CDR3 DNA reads TGTGCCAGCAGCGTATCTACACTAGCTCATACCGAGTTGTCCTACAATGAGCAGTTCTTC. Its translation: CASSVSTLAHTELSYNEQFF.

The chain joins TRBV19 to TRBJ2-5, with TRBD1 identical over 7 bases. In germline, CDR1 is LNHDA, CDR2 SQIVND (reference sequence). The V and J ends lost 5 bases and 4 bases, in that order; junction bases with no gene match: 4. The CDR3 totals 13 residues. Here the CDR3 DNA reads TGTGCCAGTAGTTCTGGGACAGCAGAGACCCAGTACTTC. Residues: CASSSGTAETQYF.

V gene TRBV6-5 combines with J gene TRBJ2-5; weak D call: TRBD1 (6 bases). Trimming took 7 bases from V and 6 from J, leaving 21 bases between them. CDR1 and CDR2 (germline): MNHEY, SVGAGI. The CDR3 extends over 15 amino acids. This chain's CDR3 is CASNRVQGSQQTQYF. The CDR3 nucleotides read TGTGCCAGCAACAGAGTGCAGGGGTCACAACAGACCCAGTACTTC.

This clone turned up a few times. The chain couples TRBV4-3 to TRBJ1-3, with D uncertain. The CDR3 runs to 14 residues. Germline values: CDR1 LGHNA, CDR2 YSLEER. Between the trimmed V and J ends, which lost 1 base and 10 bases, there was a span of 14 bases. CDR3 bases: TGCGCCAGCAGCCAAGCAGGTTTTCGGGATACCATATATTTT. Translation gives CASSQAGFRDTIYF.

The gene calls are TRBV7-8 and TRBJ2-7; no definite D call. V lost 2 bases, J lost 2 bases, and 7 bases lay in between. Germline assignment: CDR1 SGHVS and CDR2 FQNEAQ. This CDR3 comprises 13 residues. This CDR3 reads CASSLTETYEQYF. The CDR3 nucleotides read TGTGCCAGCAGCTTAACCGAGACCTACGAGCAGTACTTC.

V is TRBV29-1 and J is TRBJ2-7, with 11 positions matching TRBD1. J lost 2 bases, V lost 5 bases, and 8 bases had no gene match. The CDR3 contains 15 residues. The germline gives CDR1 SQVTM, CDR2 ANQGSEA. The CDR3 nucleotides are TGCAGCGTTCTTGTGGCGGACAGGGGGCCCTACGAGCAGTACTTC. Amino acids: CSVLVADRGPYEQYF.

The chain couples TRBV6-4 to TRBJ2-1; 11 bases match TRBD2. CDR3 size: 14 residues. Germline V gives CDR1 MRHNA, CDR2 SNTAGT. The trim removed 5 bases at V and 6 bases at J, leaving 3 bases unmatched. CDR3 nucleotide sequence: TGTGCCAGCAGTCAGACTAGCGGGGTCAATGAGCAGTTCTTC. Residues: CASSQTSGVNEQFF.

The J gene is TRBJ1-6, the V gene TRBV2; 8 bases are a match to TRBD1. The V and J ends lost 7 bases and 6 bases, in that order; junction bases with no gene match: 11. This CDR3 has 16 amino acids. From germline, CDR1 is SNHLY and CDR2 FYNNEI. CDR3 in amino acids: CASTLTGAPINSPLHF. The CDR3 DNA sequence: TGTGCCAGCACTCTGACAGGGGCCCCCATTAATTCACCCCTCCACTTT.

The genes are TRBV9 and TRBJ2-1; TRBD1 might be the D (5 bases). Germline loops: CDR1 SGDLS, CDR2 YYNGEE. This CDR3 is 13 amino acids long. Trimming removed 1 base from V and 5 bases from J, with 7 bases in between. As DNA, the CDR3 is TGTGCCAGCAGCGTAAGGGGAAACAATGAGCAGTTCTTC. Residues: CASSVRGNNEQFF.

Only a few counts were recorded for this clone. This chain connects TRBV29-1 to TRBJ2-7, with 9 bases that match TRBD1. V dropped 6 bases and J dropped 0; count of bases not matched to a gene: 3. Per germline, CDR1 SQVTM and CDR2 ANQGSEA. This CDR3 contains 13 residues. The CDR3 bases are TGCAGCGTGGGGGACAGGGCCTCCTACGAGCAGTACTTC. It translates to CSVGDRASYEQYF.

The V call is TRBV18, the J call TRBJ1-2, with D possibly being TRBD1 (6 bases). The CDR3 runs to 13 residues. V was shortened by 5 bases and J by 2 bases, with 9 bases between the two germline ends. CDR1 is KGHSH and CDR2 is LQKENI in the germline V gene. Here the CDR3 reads CASSRTENYGYTF. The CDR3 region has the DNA TGTGCCAGCTCAAGGACAGAAAACTATGGCTACACCTTC.

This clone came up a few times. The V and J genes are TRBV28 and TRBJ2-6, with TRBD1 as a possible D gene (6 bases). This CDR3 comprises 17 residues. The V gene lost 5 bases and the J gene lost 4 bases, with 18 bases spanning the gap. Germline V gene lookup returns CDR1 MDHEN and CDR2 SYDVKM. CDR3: CASSPRAGAAGANVLTF. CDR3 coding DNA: TGTGCCAGCAGTCCCCGGGCAGGGGCGGCGGGGGCCAACGTCCTGACTTTC.

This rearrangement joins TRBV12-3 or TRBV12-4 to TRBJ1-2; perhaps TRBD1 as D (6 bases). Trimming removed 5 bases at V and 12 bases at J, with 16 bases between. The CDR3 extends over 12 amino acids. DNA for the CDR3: TGTGCCAGCAGTGGGTACAGGGAAGTCCACACCTTC. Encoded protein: CASSGYREVHTF.

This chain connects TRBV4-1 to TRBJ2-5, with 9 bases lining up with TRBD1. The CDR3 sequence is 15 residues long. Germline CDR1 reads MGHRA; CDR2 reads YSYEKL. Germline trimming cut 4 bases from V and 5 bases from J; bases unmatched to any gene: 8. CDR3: CASSPPGQGWETQYF. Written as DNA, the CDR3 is TGCGCCAGCAGCCCGCCCGGACAGGGGTGGGAGACCCAGTACTTC.

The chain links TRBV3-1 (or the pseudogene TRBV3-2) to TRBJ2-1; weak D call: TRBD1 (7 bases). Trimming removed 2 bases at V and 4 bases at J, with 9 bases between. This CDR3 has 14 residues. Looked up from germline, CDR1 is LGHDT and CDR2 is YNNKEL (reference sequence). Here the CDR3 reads CASSQQGGYNEQFF. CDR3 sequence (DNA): TGTGCCAGCAGCCAACAGGGGGGATACAATGAGCAGTTCTTC.

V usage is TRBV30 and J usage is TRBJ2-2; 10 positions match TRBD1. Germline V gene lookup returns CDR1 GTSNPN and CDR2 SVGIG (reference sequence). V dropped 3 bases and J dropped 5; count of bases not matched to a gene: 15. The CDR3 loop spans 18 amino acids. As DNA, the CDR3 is TGTGCCTGGAGGGAAGCGCCGGGACAGGGGATATTTACCGGGGAGCTGTTTTTT. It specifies CAWREAPGQGIFTGELFF.

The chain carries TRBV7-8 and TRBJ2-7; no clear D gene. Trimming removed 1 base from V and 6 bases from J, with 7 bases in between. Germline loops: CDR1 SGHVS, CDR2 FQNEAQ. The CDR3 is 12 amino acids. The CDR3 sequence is CASSLGRAEQYF. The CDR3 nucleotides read TGTGCCAGCAGCTTAGGGAGAGCCGAGCAGTACTTC.

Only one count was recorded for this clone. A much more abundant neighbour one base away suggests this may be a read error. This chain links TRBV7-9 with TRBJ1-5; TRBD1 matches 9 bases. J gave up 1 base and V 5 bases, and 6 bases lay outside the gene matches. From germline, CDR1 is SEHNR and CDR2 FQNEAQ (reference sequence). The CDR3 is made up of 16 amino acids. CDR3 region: CASSPQGAGSNQPQHF. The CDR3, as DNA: TGTGCCAGCAGCCCACAGGGGGCAGGGAGCAATCAGCCCCAGCATTTT.

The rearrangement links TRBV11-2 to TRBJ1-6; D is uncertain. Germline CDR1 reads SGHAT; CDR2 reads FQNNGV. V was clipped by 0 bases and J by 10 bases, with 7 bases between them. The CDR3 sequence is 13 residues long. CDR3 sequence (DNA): TGTGCCAGCAGCTTAGATGGGCAATCACCCCTCCACTTT. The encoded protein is CASSLDGQSPLHF.

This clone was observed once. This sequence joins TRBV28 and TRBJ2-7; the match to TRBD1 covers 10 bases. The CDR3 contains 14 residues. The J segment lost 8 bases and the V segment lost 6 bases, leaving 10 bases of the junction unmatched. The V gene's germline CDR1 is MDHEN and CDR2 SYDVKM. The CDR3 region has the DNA TGTGCCAGCAGGCCCTGGGGGACAGGGGCCCAGCAGTACTTC. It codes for CASRPWGTGAQQYF. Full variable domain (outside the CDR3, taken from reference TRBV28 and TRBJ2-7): DVKVTQSSRYLVKRTGEKVFLECVQDMDHENMFWYRQDPGLGLRLIYFSYDVKMKEKGDIPEGYSVSREKKERFSLILESASTNQTSMYLCASRPWGTGAQQYFGPGTRLTVT.